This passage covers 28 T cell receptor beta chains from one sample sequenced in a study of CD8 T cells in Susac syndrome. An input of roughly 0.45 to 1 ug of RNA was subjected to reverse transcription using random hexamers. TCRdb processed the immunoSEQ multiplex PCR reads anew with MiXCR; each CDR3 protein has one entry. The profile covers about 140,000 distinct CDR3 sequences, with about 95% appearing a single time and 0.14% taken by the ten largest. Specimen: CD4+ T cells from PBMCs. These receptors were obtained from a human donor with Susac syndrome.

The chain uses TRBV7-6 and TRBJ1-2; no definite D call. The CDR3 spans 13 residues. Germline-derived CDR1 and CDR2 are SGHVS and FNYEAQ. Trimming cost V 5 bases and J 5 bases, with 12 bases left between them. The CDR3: CASSPGSRYGYTF. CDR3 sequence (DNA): TGTGCCAGCAGCCCCGGGAGCAGATATGGCTACACCTTC.

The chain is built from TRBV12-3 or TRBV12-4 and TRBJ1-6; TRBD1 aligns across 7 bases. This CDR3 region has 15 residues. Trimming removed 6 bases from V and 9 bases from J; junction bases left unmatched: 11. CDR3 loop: CASSRLPGQFSPLHF. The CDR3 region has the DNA TGTGCCAGCAGCAGACTACCGGGACAGTTTTCACCCCTCCACTTT.

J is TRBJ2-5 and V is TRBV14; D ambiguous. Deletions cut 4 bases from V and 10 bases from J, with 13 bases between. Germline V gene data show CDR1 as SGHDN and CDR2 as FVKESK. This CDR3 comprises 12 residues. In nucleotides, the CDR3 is TGTGCCAGCAGCCCAACCTTCATGATCCAGTACTTC. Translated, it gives CASSPTFMIQYF. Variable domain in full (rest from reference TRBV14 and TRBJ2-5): EAGVTQFPSHSVIEKGQTVTLRCDPISGHDNLYWYRRVMGKEIKFLLHFVKESKQDESGMPNNRFLAERTGGTYSTLKVQPAELEDSGVYFCASSPTFMIQYFGPGTRLLVL.

The chain's CDR3 is CASSTRTEAFF. CDR3 DNA: TGTGCCAGCAGTACAAGGACTGAAGCTTTCTTT. The V gene is TRBV28, the J gene TRBJ1-1; D gene uncertain. The CDR3 loop spans 11 amino acids. Trimming took 5 bases from V and 5 from J, leaving 6 bases between them. Germline-derived CDR1 and CDR2 are MDHEN and SYDVKM.

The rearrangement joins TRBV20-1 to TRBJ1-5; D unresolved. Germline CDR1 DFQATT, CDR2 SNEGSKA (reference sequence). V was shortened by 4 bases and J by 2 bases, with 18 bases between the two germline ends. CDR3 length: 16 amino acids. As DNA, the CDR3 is TGCAGTGCTAAAAAAGGTGGGGAGATTGGCAATCAGCCCCAGCATTTT. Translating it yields CSAKKGGEIGNQPQHF.

In DNA form, the CDR3 reads TGCGCCAGCAGCTTGGGGGGACAGCTCAATGAGCAGTTCTTC. This translates into CASSLGGQLNEQFF. The chain is built from TRBV5-1 and TRBJ2-1; 7 nucleotides align to TRBD1. The V gene end was trimmed by 0 bases and the J gene end by 6 bases; junction bases not matched to a gene: 3. The CDR3 extends over 14 amino acids. Germline CDR1 and CDR2: SGHRS and YFSETQ.

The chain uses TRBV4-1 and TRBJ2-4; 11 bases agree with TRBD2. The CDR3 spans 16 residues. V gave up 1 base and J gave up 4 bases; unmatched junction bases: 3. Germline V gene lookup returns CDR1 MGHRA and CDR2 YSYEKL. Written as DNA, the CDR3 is TGCGCCAGCAGCCAAGTGGGACTAGCGGATAAAAACATTCAGTACTTC. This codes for CASSQVGLADKNIQYF.

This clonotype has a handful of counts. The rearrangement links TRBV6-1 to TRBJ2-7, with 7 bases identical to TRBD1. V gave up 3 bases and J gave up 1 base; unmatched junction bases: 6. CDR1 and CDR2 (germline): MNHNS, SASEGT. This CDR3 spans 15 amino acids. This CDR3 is CASSDGQALSYEQYF. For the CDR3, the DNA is TGTGCCAGCAGTGACGGACAGGCCCTTTCCTACGAGCAGTACTTC.

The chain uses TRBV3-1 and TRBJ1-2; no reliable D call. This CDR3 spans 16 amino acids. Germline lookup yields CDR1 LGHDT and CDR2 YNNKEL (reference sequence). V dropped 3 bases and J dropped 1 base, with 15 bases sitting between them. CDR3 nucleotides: TGTGCCAGCAGCCATGGCGATCTGTTTCTTAACTATGGCTACACCTTC. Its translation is CASSHGDLFLNYGYTF. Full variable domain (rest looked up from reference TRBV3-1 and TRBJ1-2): DTAVSQTPKYLVTQMGNDKSIKCEQNLGHDTMYWYKQDSKKFLKIMFSYNNKELIINETVPNRFSPKSPDKAHLNLHINSLELGDSAVYFCASSHGDLFLNYGYTFGSGTRLTVV.

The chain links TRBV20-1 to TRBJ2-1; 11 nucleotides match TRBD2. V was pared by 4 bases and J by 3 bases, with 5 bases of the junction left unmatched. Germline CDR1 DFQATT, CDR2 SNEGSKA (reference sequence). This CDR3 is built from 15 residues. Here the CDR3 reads CSAKGTSGIYNEQFF. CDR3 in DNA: TGCAGTGCTAAAGGGACTAGCGGTATCTACAATGAGCAGTTCTTC.

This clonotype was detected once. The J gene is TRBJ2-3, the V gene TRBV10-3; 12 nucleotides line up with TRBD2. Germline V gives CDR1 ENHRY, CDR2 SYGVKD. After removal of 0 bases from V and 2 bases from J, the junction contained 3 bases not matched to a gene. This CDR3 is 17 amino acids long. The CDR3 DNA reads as TGTGCCATCAGTGAGTCGAGACTAGCGGGAGCCACAGATACGCAGTATTTT. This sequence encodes CAISESRLAGATDTQYF.

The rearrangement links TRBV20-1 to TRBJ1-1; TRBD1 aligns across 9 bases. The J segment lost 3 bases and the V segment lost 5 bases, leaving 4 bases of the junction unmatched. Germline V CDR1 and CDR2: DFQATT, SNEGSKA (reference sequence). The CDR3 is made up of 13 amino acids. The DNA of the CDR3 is TGCAGTGCTGGGGGACAGGGACACACTGAAGCTTTCTTT. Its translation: CSAGGQGHTEAFF.

The CDR3 DNA reads as TGTGCCAGCAGTTTCGAGGTTCCGGGACGAGAGCAGTTCTTC. This encodes CASSFEVPGREQFF. V is TRBV12-3 or TRBV12-4 and J is TRBJ2-1; D assignment may be TRBD1 or TRBD2 (5 bases each). The CDR3 spans 14 residues. Trimming left V 3 bases short and J 10 bases short, with 16 bases between.

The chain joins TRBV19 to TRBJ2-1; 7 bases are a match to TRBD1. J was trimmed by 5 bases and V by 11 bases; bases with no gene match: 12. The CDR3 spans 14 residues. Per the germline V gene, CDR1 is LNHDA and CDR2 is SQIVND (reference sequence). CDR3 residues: CASNRGLVDNEQFF. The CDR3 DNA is TGTGCCTCAAACAGGGGCCTGGTGGACAATGAGCAGTTCTTC. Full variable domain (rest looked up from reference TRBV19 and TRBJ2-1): DGGITQSPKYLFRKEGQNVTLSCEQNLNHDAMYWYRQDPGQGLRLIYYSQIVNDFQKGDIAEGYSVSREKKESFPLTVTSAQKNPTAFYLCASNRGLVDNEQFFGPGTRLTVL.

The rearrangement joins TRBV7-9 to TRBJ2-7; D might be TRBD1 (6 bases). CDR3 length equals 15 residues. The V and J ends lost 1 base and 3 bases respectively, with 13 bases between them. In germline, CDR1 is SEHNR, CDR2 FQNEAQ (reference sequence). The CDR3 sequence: CASSLGPGEIYEQYF. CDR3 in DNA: TGTGCCAGCAGCTTAGGGCCAGGGGAAATCTACGAGCAGTACTTC.

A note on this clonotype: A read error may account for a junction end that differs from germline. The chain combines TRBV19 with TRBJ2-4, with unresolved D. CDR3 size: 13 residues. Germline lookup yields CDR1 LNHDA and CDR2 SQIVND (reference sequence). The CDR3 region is CASGIGAKNIQYF. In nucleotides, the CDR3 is TGTGCCAGTGGTATCGGAGCCAAAAACATTCAGTACTTC.

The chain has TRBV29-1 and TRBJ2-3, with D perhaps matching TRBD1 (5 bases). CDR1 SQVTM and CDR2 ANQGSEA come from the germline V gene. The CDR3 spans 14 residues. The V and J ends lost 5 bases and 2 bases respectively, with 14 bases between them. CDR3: CSVQQVGVTDTQYF. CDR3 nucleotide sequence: TGCAGCGTTCAACAGGTTGGGGTCACAGATACGCAGTATTTT.

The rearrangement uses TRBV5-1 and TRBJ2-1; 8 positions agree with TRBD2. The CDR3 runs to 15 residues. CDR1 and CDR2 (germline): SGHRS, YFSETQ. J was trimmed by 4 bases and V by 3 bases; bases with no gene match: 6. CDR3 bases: TGCGCCAGCAGCTCAACGACTAGCGAATACAATGAGCAGTTCTTC. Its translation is CASSSTTSEYNEQFF.

The CDR3 region has the DNA TGCAGTGCTAGAGATCTCCGAGTCCCTAATGAAAAACTGTTTTTT. Translated, it gives CSARDLRVPNEKLFF. The V gene is TRBV20-1, the J gene TRBJ1-4; D gene unclear. Trimming took 0 bases from V and 3 from J, leaving 11 bases between them. CDR1 is DFQATT and CDR2 is SNEGSKA in the germline V gene (reference sequence). The CDR3 contains 15 residues.

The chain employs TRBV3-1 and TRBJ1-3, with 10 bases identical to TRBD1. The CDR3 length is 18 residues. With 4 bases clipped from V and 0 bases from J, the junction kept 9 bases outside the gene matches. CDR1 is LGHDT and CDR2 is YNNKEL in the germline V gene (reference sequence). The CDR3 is CASSRDRGTRDSGNTIYF. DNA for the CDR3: TGTGCCAGCAGCCGGGACAGGGGCACCCGGGACTCTGGAAACACCATATATTTT.

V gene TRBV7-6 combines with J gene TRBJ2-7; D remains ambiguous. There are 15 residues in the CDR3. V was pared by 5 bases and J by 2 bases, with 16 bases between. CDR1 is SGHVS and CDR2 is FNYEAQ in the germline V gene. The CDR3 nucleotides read TGTGCCAGCAGCCCCAATGTCCAGGTAACCTACGAGCAGTACTTC. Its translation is CASSPNVQVTYEQYF.

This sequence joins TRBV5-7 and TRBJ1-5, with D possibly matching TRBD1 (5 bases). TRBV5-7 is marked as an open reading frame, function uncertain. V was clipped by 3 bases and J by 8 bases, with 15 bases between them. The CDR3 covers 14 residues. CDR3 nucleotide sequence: TGTGCCAGCAGCTGTGTCCGGGGCAAGGAGCCCCAGCATTTT. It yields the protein CASSCVRGKEPQHF.

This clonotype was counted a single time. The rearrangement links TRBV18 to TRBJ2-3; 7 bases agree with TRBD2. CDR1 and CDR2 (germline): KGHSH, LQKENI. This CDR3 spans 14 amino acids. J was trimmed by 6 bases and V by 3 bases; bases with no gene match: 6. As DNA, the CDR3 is TGTGCCAGCTCACCGTCGCGGGGGTTGGATACGCAGTATTTT. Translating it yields CASSPSRGLDTQYF.

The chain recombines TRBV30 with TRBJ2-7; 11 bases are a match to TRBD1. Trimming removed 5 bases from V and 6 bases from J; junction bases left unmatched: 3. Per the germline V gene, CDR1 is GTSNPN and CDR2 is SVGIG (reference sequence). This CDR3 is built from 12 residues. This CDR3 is CAWAGTGGEQYF. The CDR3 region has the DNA TGTGCCTGGGCCGGGACAGGGGGCGAGCAGTACTTC.

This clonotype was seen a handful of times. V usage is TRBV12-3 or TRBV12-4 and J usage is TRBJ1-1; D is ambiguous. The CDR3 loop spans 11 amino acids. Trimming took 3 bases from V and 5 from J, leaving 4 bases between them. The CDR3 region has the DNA TGTGCCAGCAGTTTTGCGACTGAAGCTTTCTTT. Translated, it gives CASSFATEAFF.

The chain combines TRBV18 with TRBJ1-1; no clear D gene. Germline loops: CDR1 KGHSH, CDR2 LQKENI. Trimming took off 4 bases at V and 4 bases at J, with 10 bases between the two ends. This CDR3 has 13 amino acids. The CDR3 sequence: CASSRNPGTEAFF. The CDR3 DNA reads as TGTGCCAGCTCACGAAATCCGGGCACTGAAGCTTTCTTT.

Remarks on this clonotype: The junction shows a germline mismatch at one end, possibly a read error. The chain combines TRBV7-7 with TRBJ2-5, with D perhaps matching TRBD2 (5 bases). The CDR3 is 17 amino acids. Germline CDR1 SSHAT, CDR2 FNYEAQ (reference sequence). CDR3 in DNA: TGTGCTAGCAGCCCAAAGACCGCGTCGGGGTACCAAGAGACCCAGTACTTC. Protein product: CASSPKTASGYQETQYF.

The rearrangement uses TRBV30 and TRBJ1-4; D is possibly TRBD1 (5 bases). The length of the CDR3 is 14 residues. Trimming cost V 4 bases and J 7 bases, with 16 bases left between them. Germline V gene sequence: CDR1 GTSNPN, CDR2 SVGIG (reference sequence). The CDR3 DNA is TGTGCCTGGAACGAAGGGGCAGTAGGTGAAAAACTGTTTTTT. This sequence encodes CAWNEGAVGEKLFF.